The next 6 T cell receptor beta chains were all read from a single sample in a study of blood T cell repertoires in COVID-19. Sequencing was performed with immunoSEQ multiplex PCR; in TCRdb, only in-frame clones are kept and a portion is missing. The table includes 150,000 to 160,000 clones, 75% to 90% detected once. Sequencing input: peripheral blood. The receptors come from a middle-aged woman with acute or convalescent COVID-19.

The chain employs TRBV24-1 and TRBJ2-6; TRBD1 might be the D (5 bases). The CDR3 totals 17 residues. Per germline, CDR1 KGHDR and CDR2 SFDVKD. With 2 bases removed from V and 3 bases from J, the gap between germline ends came to 13 bases. For the CDR3, the DNA is TGTGCCACCAGTGATTCAACAGGAACAAGTGGGGCCAACGTCCTGACTTTC. Translating it yields CATSDSTGTSGANVLTF.

The rearrangement joins TRBV24-1 to TRBJ1-5; D remains unclear. The CDR3 contains 15 residues. Trimming stripped 2 bases from V and 2 bases from J, with 9 bases between. Germline loops: CDR1 KGHDR, CDR2 SFDVKD. The CDR3 region is CATSDSQSGNQPQHF. The CDR3 region has the DNA TGTGCCACCAGTGATTCCCAATCAGGCAATCAGCCCCAGCATTTT.

In its sample, this clone was seen once. The chain joins TRBV5-6 to TRBJ2-1; maybe TRBD2 (7 bases). Trimming pared 2 bases from V and 10 bases from J, leaving 16 bases between. The CDR3 is 14 amino acids. Germline V gene data show CDR1 as SGHDT and CDR2 as YYEEEE. CDR3: CASSFSRGTREQFF. In nucleotides, the CDR3 is TGTGCCAGCAGCTTCTCGCGGGGGACAAGGGAGCAGTTCTTC. Full variable domain (missing parts from reference TRBV5-6 and TRBJ2-1): DAGVTQSPTHLIKTRGQQVTLRCSPKSGHDTVSWYQQALGQGPQFIFQYYEEEERQRGNFPDRFSGHQFPNYSSELNVNALLLGDSALYLCASSFSRGTREQFFGPGTRLTVL.

This clone has a single count. The V gene is TRBV19, the J gene TRBJ2-2, with a possible D match to TRBD1 (5 bases). The CDR3 is 14 residues long. V shed 6 bases and J shed 3 bases, with 11 bases lying between them. Germline V gives CDR1 LNHDA, CDR2 SQIVND (reference sequence). The CDR3 DNA follows: TGTGCCAGTAGGACACAGGTCCACACCGGGGAGCTGTTTTTT. This codes for CASRTQVHTGELFF.

This chain joins TRBV24-1 and TRBJ1-2, with TRBD1 identical over 10 bases. Losses at the gene ends were 0 bases for V and 1 base for J; bases not matched to a gene: 19. The CDR3 runs 22 residues. Germline CDR1 KGHDR, CDR2 SFDVKD. In DNA form, the CDR3 reads TGTGCCACCAGTGATTTGCATAAGAAATTTGGGGACAGGGGAGATTTTAACTATGGCTACACCTTC. This encodes CATSDLHKKFGDRGDFNYGYTF.

The chain carries TRBV3-1 (or the pseudogene TRBV3-2) and TRBJ1-1; weak D call: TRBD1 (5 bases). Germline V gene sequence: CDR1 LGHDT, CDR2 YNNKEL (reference sequence). Trimming removed 0 bases from V and 1 base from J, with 6 bases in between. The CDR3 contains 14 residues. The CDR3: CASSQEDRNTEAFF. The CDR3 DNA sequence: TGTGCCAGCAGCCAAGAAGACAGGAACACTGAAGCTTTCTTT.